One and the same sample provided the 14 T cell receptor beta chains below, sequenced in a study of radiation and T cells in renal cell carcinoma. Time point meaning: blood 4 weeks post-SBRT, at nephrectomy. The treatment denotes: 15 Gy SBRT to primary tumor, nephrectomy 4 weeks later. Assay used: immunoSEQ multiplex PCR; TCRdb lists only in-frame clones, some missing. The sample records some 80,000 clones, less than 90% being singletons. Sequenced material: blood, taken from a patient whose treatment included radiotherapy and nephrectomy. These receptors originate from a woman aged 60-75 years with renal cell carcinoma.

The genes are TRBV9 and TRBJ2-2; 8 bases match TRBD1. The ends lost 3 bases at V and 5 bases at J; junction bases unmatched: 9. The CDR3 loop spans 16 amino acids. Germline CDR1 reads SGDLS; CDR2 reads YYNGEE. In DNA, the CDR3 is TGTGCCAGCAGCGCAGGGGGCAGGGTGGGAACCGGGGAGCTGTTTTTT. Translation: CASSAGGRVGTGELFF.

This clone showed up just once. The rearrangement joins TRBV1 to TRBJ1-4. TRBV1 is a pseudogene segment. The CDR3 is 14 amino acids. The CDR3 region is CTSSQGTGGLKLFF. CDR3 DNA: TGCACCAGCAGCCAAGGGACGGGGGGTCTTAAACTGTTTTTT.

The chain uses TRBV29-1 and TRBJ1-1; 8 bases fit TRBD1. Unmatched junction bases numbered 5, after V lost 5 bases and J lost 3 bases. CDR3 length: 13 residues. In germline, CDR1 is SQVTM, CDR2 ANQGSEA. CDR3 residues: CSVSQGGYTEAFF. In DNA, the CDR3 is TGCAGCGTTTCACAGGGGGGGTACACTGAAGCTTTCTTT.

CDR3 region: CASSIYQVLNQPQHF. The CDR3 nucleotides read TGTGCCAGTAGTATATACCAGGTTCTTAATCAGCCCCAGCATTTT. The chain joins TRBV19 to TRBJ1-5; D not resolved. CDR1 is LNHDA and CDR2 is SQIVND in the germline V gene (reference sequence). The CDR3 has 15 amino acids. V lost 2 bases to trimming and J lost 4 bases, with 12 bases between them.

This clone was detected a few times. CDR3 bases: TGTGCCAGCCGTTTGGCAACTAATGAAAAACTGTTTTTT. This encodes CASRLATNEKLFF. This chain joins TRBV7-8 and TRBJ1-4, with no clear D. Per the germline V gene, CDR1 is SGHVS and CDR2 is FQNEAQ. This CDR3 spans 13 amino acids. V lost 8 bases and J 0 bases, leaving 7 bases between the germline ends. Full variable domain (rest looked up from reference TRBV7-8 and TRBJ1-4): GAGVSQSPRYKVAKRGQDVALRCDPISGHVSLFWYQQALGQGPEFLTYFQNEAQLDKSGLPSDRFFAERPEGSVSTLKIQRTQQEDSAVYLCASRLATNEKLFFGSGTQLSVL.

The chain employs TRBV15 and TRBJ2-1; 8 positions agree with TRBD1. J gave up 3 bases and V 4 bases, and 5 bases lay outside the gene matches. The CDR3 has 15 residues. The germline V gene encodes CDR1 LNHNV and CDR2 YYDKDF (reference sequence). CDR3 nucleotides: TGTGCCACCAGCAAAGACAGGGGCATCTACAATGAGCAGTTCTTC. This gives the protein CATSKDRGIYNEQFF. Supplemented by reference TRBV15 and TRBJ2-1, the full variable domain reads DAMVIQNPRYQVTQFGKPVTLSCSQTLNHNVMYWYQQKSSQAPKLLFHYYDKDFNNEADTPDNFQSRRPNTSFCFLDIRSPGLGDTAMYLCATSKDRGIYNEQFFGPGTRLTVL.

This rearrangement joins TRBV7-2 to TRBJ2-1; D is ambiguous. Germline values: CDR1 SGHTA, CDR2 FQGNSA. The CDR3 has 13 residues. Trimming cost V 4 bases and J 0 bases, with 4 bases left between them. Written as DNA, the CDR3 is TGTGCCAGCAGCTCGAGCTCCTACAATGAGCAGTTCTTC. Protein: CASSSSSYNEQFF. Full variable domain (rest looked up from reference TRBV7-2 and TRBJ2-1): GAGVSQSPSNKVTEKGKDVELRCDPISGHTALYWYRQSLGQGLEFLIYFQGNSAPDKSGLPSDRFSAERTGGSVSTLTIQRTQQEDSAVYLCASSSSSYNEQFFGPGTRLTVL.

V gene TRBV27 combines with J gene TRBJ1-5, with 8 bases lining up with TRBD1. J gave up 6 bases and V 6 bases, and 7 bases lay outside the gene matches. CDR1 and CDR2 (germline): MNHEY, SMNVEV (reference sequence). This CDR3 is 14 amino acids long. The CDR3, as DNA: TGTGCCAGCAGCCTCGACAGGGGAGGTCAGCCCCAGCATTTT. Translated: CASSLDRGGQPQHF.

This clone has a handful of counts. CDR3 nucleotide sequence: TGTGCCACCAGCAGACCCGACAGGGGGATGGAGACCCAGTACTTC. Its protein product is CATSRPDRGMETQYF. The chain couples TRBV15 to TRBJ2-5; 9 bases match TRBD1. The CDR3 is 15 amino acids. Germline assignment: CDR1 LNHNV and CDR2 YYDKDF (reference sequence). J lost 5 bases, V lost 2 bases, and 6 bases had no gene match.

This rearrangement joins TRBV6-6 to TRBJ1-4; D is unclear. V lost 2 bases, J lost 8 bases, and 6 bases lay in between. This CDR3 has 12 amino acids. The germline V gene encodes CDR1 MNHNY and CDR2 SVGAGI (reference sequence). Written as DNA, the CDR3 is TGTGCCAGCAGTTACGTCGGGGAAAAACTGTTTTTT. Amino acids: CASSYVGEKLFF.

This chain connects TRBV10-2 to TRBJ1-1; 10 positions match TRBD1. The CDR3 consists of 15 residues. V dropped 7 bases and J dropped 0; count of bases not matched to a gene: 5. Germline V lookup: CDR1 WSHSY, CDR2 SAAADI. CDR3: CASNRGQGLNTEAFF. In DNA form, the CDR3 reads TGCGCCAGCAACCGGGGACAGGGGTTGAACACTGAAGCTTTCTTT.

The chain combines TRBV18 with TRBJ2-7; maybe TRBD1 (8 bases). The CDR3 runs 13 residues. V lost 5 bases, J lost 7 bases, and 15 bases lay in between. Germline CDR1 is KGHSH and CDR2 is LQKENI. CDR3 coding DNA: TGTGCCAGCTCATCGACAGGGGAGGGAGAGCAGTACTTC. Translation gives CASSSTGEGEQYF. The full variable domain, rest sourced from reference TRBV18 and TRBJ2-7, is NAGVMQNPRHLVRRRGQEARLRCSPMKGHSHVYWYRQLPEEGLKFMVYLQKENIIDESGMPKERFSAEFPKEGPSILRIQQVVRGDSAAYFCASSSTGEGEQYFGPGTRLTVT.

The chain links TRBV7-2 to TRBJ1-5; D call uncertain. This CDR3 spans 12 amino acids. The ends were cut back, 1 base at V and 9 bases at J, with 7 bases in the middle. Germline CDR1 is SGHTA and CDR2 is FQGNSA. As DNA, the CDR3 is TGTGCCAGCAGCTTAGATTCCAGGCCCCAGCATTTT. Protein: CASSLDSRPQHF.

The chain links TRBV9 to TRBJ2-5; D possibly matches TRBD1 or TRBD2 (5 bases each). V was cut by 4 bases and J by 0 bases, with 16 bases left in between. The CDR3 has 16 residues. Germline loops: CDR1 SGDLS, CDR2 YYNGEE. The CDR3 region has the DNA TGTGCCAGCAGCCCGGGGCGGGTTCCGTACCAAGAGACCCAGTACTTC. It codes for CASSPGRVPYQETQYF.